This T cell receptor beta chain was retrieved from a study of beta chain features in type 1 diabetes. Findings of the study overall: There was a moderate but significant shortening of TCRB CDR3s in all four CD4+ subsets of Type 1 diabetes patients.

A note on this clone: Its antigen remains unidentified.

The V and J ends lost 0 bases and 1 base respectively, with 3 bases between them. This CDR3 contains 14 residues. CDR1 and CDR2 from the germline V gene are SEHNR and FQNEAQ (reference sequence). Every bit of the isolated RNA underwent reverse transcription, so sequencing read expressed TCRB transcripts. Sequencing was performed with immunoSEQ multiplex PCR; in TCRdb, only in-frame clones are kept and a portion is missing. The sample consists of around 160,000 clones, 8% to 9.5% of them appearing once. The chain recombines TRBV7-9 with TRBJ2-2; D is undetermined. The sequencing sample was made of central memory CD4+ T cells from blood. This receptor was obtained from a woman younger than 30 with type 1 diabetes. The CDR3 sequence is CASSLAQNTGELFF. For the CDR3, the DNA is TGTGCCAGCAGCTTAGCACAGAACACCGGGGAGCTGTTTTTT.